This entry features one T cell receptor (beta chain) sequence. TCRdb's table, derived via immunoSEQ multiplex PCR, lists solely in-frame clones and lacks some. The sample consists of some 290,000 clones, around 81% of them appearing once. The data were obtained in a study of Ad26.COV2.S vaccination and SARS-CoV-2 variants. Overall study: Of the COV1001 trial arms, the Ad26.COV2.S arm included the donor. Doses of Ad26.COV2.S were injected into muscle once or twice, 56 days apart.

The treatment: over 15 received Ad26.COV2.S at low or high dose, single or two shots; several received placebo; per-sample allocation not given. On day 63 after the first injection, vaccine and placebo recipients gave samples. This TCR was recovered from a person between 18 and 60 years old who received the Ad26.COV2.S COVID-19 vaccine or a placebo. The sample consisted of peripheral blood, taken in a trial of Ad26.COV2.S vaccine versus placebo.

The CDR3 loop reads CASSLPSYNEQFF. The CDR3 DNA is TGTGCCAGCAGCTTGCCCTCGTACAATGAGCAGTTCTTC. The V call is TRBV5-6, the J call TRBJ2-1; D call uncertain. Trimming took 1 base from V and 4 from J, leaving 6 bases between them. Germline values: CDR1 SGHDT, CDR2 YYEEEE. The length of the CDR3 is 13 residues.